The sequence of this T cell receptor beta chain was determined in a study of CD49a tissue-resident CD8 T cells in human skin (TCRdb year 2017). In the study overall: Tissue-resident memory CD8+ T cell subsets in human skin, defined by CD49a, CD69 and CD103 expression, were examined in the study.

To prepare the library, the immunoSEQ multiplex PCR assay was applied. Regarding the original processing steps: Across the sorted blood, dermal and epidermal CD8+ T cell populations, TCR V beta family usage frequencies were compared. TCRdb stores this immuneACCESS table with in-frame sequences only. Part of the clones is absent; in the studies checked, under half of the shortfall reflects unresolved V genes, and no reason is known for the rest. V, J and clone size were drawn from that table, and D and trimming were deduced from the DNA. Here the sample has 1,000 to 1,300 clones; nearly 75% occur a single time. The top ten constitute roughly 23% of the sample. As concerns this clone: Its specific antigen is unknown. Base qualities are not recorded, but no much larger clone differs from it by a single base.

For roughly five healthy donors, CD8+ T cells were sorted from blood, dermis and epidermis, and the TCR beta CDR3 regions of these cells were analysed. All TCR-sequenced donors were healthy individuals, and each provided both blood and skin samples. Sorting was used to isolate CD8+ T cell populations ahead of TCR beta sequencing. Before T cell analysis, skin was split into dermal and epidermal compartments. Material: CD103- CD8+ T cells sorted from skin dermis. The receptor's source is a human donor in good health. The donor label of this sample is uncertain.

The DNA is TGCGCCAGCAGCTTGGGCGGCAGGGCCCTCTCCGGGGAGCTGTTTTTT. Its translation is CASSLGGRALSGELFF. The V and J segments used are TRBV5-1 and TRBJ2-2; tentative D gene TRBD1, with 5 bases matching. The CDR3 measures 16 amino acids from cysteine to phenylalanine. The DNA shown is the 48-base CDR3, in frame from base 1. The trim is 0 bases for V and 6 bases for J, with a gap of 15 bases between the germline ends. CDR1 is given as SGHRS and CDR2 as YFSETQ, both from the germline V gene.